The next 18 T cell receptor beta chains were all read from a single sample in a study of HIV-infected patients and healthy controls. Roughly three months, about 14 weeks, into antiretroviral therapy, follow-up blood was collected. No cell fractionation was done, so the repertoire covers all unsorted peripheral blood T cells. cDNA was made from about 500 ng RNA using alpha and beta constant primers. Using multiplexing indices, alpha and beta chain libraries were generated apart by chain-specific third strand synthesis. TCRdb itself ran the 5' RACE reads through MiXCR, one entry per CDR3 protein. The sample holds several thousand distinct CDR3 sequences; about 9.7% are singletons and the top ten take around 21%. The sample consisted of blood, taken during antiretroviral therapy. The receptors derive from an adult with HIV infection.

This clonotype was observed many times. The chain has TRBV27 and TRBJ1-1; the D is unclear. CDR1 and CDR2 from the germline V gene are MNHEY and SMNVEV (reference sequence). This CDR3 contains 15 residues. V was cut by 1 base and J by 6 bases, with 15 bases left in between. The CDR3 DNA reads TGTGCCAGCAGTTTATTGTCGTTCGGGTACCCTGAAGCTTTCTTT. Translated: CASSLLSFGYPEAFF.

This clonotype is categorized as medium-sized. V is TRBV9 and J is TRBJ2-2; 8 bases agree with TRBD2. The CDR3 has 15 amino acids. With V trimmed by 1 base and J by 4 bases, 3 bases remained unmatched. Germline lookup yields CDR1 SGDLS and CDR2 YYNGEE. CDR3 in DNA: TGTGCCAGCAGCGTATCGGGAGGGGTCACCGGGGAGCTGTTTTTT. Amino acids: CASSVSGGVTGELFF.

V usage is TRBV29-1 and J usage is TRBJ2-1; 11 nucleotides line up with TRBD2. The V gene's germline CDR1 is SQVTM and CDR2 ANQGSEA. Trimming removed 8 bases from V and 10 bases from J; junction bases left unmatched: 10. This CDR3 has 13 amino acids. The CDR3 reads CSQTSGSRPEQFF. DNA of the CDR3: TGCAGCCAAACTAGCGGGAGTCGTCCCGAGCAGTTCTTC.

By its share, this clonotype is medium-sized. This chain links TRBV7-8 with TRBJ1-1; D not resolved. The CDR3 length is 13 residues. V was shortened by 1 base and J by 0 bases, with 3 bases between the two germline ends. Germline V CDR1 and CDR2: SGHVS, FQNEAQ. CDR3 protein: CASSLDVNTEAFF. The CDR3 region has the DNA TGTGCCAGCAGCTTAGACGTGAACACTGAAGCTTTCTTT.

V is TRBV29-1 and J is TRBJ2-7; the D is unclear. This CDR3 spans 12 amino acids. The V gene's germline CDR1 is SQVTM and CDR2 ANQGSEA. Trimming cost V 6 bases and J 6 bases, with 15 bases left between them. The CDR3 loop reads CSVSAANSEQYF. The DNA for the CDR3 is TGCAGCGTCTCCGCTGCAAACTCCGAGCAGTACTTC.

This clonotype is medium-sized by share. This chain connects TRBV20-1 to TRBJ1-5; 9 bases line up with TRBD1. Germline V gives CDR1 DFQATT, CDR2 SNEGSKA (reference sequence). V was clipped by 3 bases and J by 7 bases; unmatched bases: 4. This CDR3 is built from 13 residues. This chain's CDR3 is CSARDRGKQPQHF. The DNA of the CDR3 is TGCAGTGCTAGGGACAGGGGTAAGCAGCCCCAGCATTTT.

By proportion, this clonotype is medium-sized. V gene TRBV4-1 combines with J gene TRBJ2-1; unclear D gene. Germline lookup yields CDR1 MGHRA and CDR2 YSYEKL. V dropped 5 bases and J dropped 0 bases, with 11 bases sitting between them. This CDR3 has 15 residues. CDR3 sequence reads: CASSSVPSSYNEQFF. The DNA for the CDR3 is TGCGCCAGCAGCTCCGTACCGAGCTCCTACAATGAGCAGTTCTTC.

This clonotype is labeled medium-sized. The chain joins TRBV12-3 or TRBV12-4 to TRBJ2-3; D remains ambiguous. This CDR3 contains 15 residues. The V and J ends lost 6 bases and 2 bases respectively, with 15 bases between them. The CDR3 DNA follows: TGTGCCAGCAGGAAGGACCCCGGGTCCACAGATACGCAGTATTTT. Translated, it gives CASRKDPGSTDTQYF.

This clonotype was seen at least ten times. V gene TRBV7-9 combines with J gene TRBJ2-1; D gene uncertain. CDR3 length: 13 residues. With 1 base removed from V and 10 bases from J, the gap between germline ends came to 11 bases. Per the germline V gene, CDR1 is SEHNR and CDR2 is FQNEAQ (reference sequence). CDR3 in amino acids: CASSLVVDGEQFF. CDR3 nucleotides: TGTGCCAGCAGCTTAGTAGTCGACGGGGAGCAGTTCTTC. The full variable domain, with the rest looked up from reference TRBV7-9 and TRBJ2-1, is DTGVSQNPRHKITKRGQNVTFRCDPISEHNRLYWYRQTLGQGPEFLTYFQNEAQLEKSRLLSDRFSAERPKGSFSTLEIQRTEQGDSAMYLCASSLVVDGEQFFGPGTRLTVL.

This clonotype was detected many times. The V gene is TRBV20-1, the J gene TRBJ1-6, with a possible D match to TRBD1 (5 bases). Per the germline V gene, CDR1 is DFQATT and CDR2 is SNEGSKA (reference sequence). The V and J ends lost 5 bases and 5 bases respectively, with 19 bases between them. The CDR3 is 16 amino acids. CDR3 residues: CSASGPLREDNSPLHF. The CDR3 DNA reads TGCAGTGCTTCGGGACCCCTTAGGGAAGATAATTCACCCCTCCACTTT.

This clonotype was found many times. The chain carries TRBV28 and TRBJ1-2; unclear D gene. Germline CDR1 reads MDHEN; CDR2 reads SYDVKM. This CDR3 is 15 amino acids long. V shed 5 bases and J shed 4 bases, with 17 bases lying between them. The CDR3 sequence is CASSPLQMQAYGYTF. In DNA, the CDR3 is TGTGCCAGCAGTCCCCTTCAGATGCAGGCCTATGGCTACACCTTC.

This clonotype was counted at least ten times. CDR3 coding DNA: TGCAGTGCAAAGGGCAGGGTTGGGCAGCCCCAGCATTTT. This gives the protein CSAKGRVGQPQHF. The chain carries TRBV20-1 and TRBJ1-5, with a weak D call TRBD1 (5 bases). The CDR3 length is 13 residues. Germline V lookup: CDR1 DFQATT, CDR2 SNEGSKA (reference sequence). V was cut by 6 bases and J by 7 bases, with 16 bases left in between.

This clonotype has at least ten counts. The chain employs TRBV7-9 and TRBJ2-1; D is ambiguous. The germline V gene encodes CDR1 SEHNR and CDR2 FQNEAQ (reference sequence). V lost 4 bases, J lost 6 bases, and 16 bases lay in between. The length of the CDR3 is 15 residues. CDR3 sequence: CASSSVNSRPNEQFF. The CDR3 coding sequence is TGTGCCAGCAGCTCAGTGAACTCTCGTCCCAATGAGCAGTTCTTC.

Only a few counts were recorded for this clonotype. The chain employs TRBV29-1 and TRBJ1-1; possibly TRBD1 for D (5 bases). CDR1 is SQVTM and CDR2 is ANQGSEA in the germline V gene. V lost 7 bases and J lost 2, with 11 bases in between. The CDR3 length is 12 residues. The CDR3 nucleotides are TGCAGCGCAGGACAACCTAACACTGAAGCTTTCTTT. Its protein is CSAGQPNTEAFF. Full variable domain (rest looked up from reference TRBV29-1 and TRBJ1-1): SAVISQKPSRDICQRGTSLTIQCQVDSQVTMMFWYRQQPGQSLTLIATANQGSEATYESGFVIDKFPISRPNLTFSTLTVSNMSPEDSSIYLCSAGQPNTEAFFGQGTRLTVV.

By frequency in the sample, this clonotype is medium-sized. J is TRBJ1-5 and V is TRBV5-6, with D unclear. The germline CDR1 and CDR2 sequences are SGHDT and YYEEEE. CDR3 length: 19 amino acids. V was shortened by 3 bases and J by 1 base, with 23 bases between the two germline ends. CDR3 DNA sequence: TGTGCCAGCAGCTCGGACTTTGTCTGGGCAGGCGGGAGCAATCAGCCCCAGCATTTT. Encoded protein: CASSSDFVWAGGSNQPQHF. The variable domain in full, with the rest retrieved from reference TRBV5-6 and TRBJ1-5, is DAGVTQSPTHLIKTRGQQVTLRCSPKSGHDTVSWYQQALGQGPQFIFQYYEEEERQRGNFPDRFSGHQFPNYSSELNVNALLLGDSALYLCASSSDFVWAGGSNQPQHFGDGTRLSIL.

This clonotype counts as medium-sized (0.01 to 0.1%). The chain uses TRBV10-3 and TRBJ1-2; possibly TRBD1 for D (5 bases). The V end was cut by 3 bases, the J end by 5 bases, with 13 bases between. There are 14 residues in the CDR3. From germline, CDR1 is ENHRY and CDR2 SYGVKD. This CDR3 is CAISEQEGLYGYTF. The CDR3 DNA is TGTGCCATCAGTGAACAGGAAGGACTATATGGCTACACCTTC.

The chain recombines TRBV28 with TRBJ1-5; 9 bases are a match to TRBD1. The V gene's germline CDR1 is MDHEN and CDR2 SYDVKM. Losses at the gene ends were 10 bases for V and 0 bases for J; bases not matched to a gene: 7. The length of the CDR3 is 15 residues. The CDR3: CATGTGQGSNQPQHF. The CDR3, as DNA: TGTGCCACCGGTACGGGACAGGGTAGCAATCAGCCCCAGCATTTT.

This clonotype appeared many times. The CDR3 loop is CSVEGGSDSGTEAFF. Written as DNA, the CDR3 is TGCAGCGTTGAAGGCGGAAGTGACTCTGGGACTGAAGCTTTCTTT. This chain connects TRBV29-1 to TRBJ1-1; D not certain. Trimming removed 1 base at V and 5 bases at J, with 17 bases between. This CDR3 is built from 15 residues. Per germline, CDR1 SQVTM and CDR2 ANQGSEA.